Listed below are T cell receptor beta chains from one sample, sequenced in a study of T-cell memory formation after mild COVID-19. TCRdb passed the 5' RACE reads through MiXCR, listing each CDR3 protein once. Of more than 150,000 distinct CDR3 sequences in the sample, around 10% are singletons; the top ten hold around 3.8%. Sequencing was carried out using PBMCs or a T cell subset sorted from them (not recorded which). These receptors all come from a man between 18 and 35 years old who had mild COVID-19 (a few samples of this study predate the infection). Cell type and time point are not known. Each CDR3 is given with its conserved first and last residue. The D gene is left open where the match is weak. Rows give clone size only sometimes, using once, few, many, or a class for an expanded clone.

D	size	V	J	DNA	CDR3
.	.	TRBV5-1	TRBJ1-2	TGCGCCAGCAGCTTCGCAGGGAGCTATGGCTACACCTTC	CASSFAGSYGYTF
.	.	TRBV4-2	TRBJ1-2	TGTGCCAGCAGCCCCCCCCGGGAGGACTATGGCTACACCTTC	CASSPPREDYGYTF
.	many	TRBV4-2	TRBJ2-3	TGTGCCAGCAGCCAAGGATTGGCCCAGGCAGCCCCTGGCACAGATACGCAGTATTTT	CASSQGLAQAAPGTDTQYF
.	few	TRBV29-1	TRBJ2-3	TGCAGCGTTGAAGGGGGCCCCACAGATACGCAGTATTTT	CSVEGGPTDTQYF
TRBD2	many	TRBV12-3/TRBV12-4	TRBJ2-5	TGTGCCACCTTGCTGGGAGGGTCTGGGGAGACCCAGTACTTC	CATLLGGSGETQYF
.	.	TRBV20-1	TRBJ1-1	TGCAGGCCGTCTGGGGGCCGGAACACTGAAGCTTTCTTT	CRPSGGRNTEAFF
.	many	TRBV4-2	TRBJ2-5	TGTGCCAGCAGCCAATTGGGGGATCAAGAGACCCAGTACTTC	CASSQLGDQETQYF
.	.	TRBV6-1	TRBJ2-3	TGTGCCAGCAGCGCGGTCGGGGGCCTCGCAGATACGCAGTATTTT	CASSAVGGLADTQYF
TRBD2	few	TRBV5-1	TRBJ2-2	TGCGCCAGCAGCATAGGACTAGCCGATCTCACCGGGGAGCTGTTTTTT	CASSIGLADLTGELFF
.	few	TRBV12-3/TRBV12-4	TRBJ1-6	TGTGCCAGCAGCCAGAATCGGAATTCACCCCTCCACTTT	CASSQNRNSPLHF
.	many	TRBV29-1	TRBJ2-1	TGCAGCGCCCGGGGGGACAGGTCGCTTTACAATGAGCAGTTCTTC	CSARGDRSLYNEQFF
.	.	TRBV5-1	TRBJ1-1	TGCGCCAGCAGCTTGGAGGGGATGAACACTGAAGCTTTCTTT	CASSLEGMNTEAFF
.	.	TRBV18	TRBJ2-4	TGTGCCAGCTCACCTCTGCCCGGGTCACACTTAGCCAAAAACATTCAGTACTTC	CASSPLPGSHLAKNIQYF
.	.	TRBV5-1	TRBJ2-2	TGCGCCAGCAGCGGGCAGGCCACCGGGGAGCTGTTTTTT	CASSGQATGELFF
.	few	TRBV4-1	TRBJ1-1	TGCGCCAGCAGCCGGGGGACCGCCGCCTACACTGAAGCTTTCTTT	CASSRGTAAYTEAFF
.	few	TRBV11-2	TRBJ2-3	TGTGCCAGCAGCTTATCCGAAAATACGCAGTATTTT	CASSLSENTQYF
TRBD2	.	TRBV7-9	TRBJ2-5	TGTGCCAGCAGCTCCGGGACTAGGGGGGTGTACTTC	CASSSGTRGVYF
.	.	TRBV30	TRBJ2-5	TGTGCCTGGGCCACGGAGACCCAGTACTTC	CAWATETQYF
.	few	TRBV11-1	TRBJ1-1	TGTGCCAGCTCCGGAAACCCGAACACTGAAGCTTTCTTT	CASSGNPNTEAFF
.	many	TRBV18	TRBJ2-3	TGTGCCAGCTCGTTCTCAGTTATTAGCACAGATACGCAGTATTTT	CASSFSVISTDTQYF
TRBD2	.	TRBV12-3/TRBV12-4	TRBJ2-3	TGTGCCAGCAGTAATAGCGGGAGGGAGGATACGCAGTATTTT	CASSNSGREDTQYF
TRBD2	.	TRBV11-2	TRBJ2-7	TGTGCCAGCAGCCCAGAGCTAGCGGAGATCTACGAGCAGTACTTC	CASSPELAEIYEQYF
.	.	TRBV29-1	TRBJ2-3	TGCAGCGTCGGTAGGATGCACACAGATACGCAGTATTTT	CSVGRMHTDTQYF
.	.	TRBV24-1	TRBJ1-2	TGTGCCACCAGTGATTTCGGCGATGGCTACACCTTC	CATSDFGDGYTF
.	few	TRBV29-1	TRBJ2-7	TGCAGCGTTGGACCCAGTGGGGACTACGAGCAGTACTTC	CSVGPSGDYEQYF
TRBD2	few	TRBV9	TRBJ2-7	TGTGCCAGCAGCGAGGCGGGGGGCTACGAGCAGTACTTC	CASSEAGGYEQYF
TRBD1	.	TRBV20-1	TRBJ2-2	TGCAGTGCTCCCCTTCGGGACAGGGGCGCCGGGGAGCTGTTTTTT	CSAPLRDRGAGELFF
TRBD1	few	TRBV10-3	TRBJ1-5	TGTGCCATCGGTACAGGGGAGACGAATCAGCCCCAGCATTTT	CAIGTGETNQPQHF
.	few	TRBV20-1	TRBJ2-5	TGCAGTGCTAGACGTTATAAAGAGACCCAGTACTTC	CSARRYKETQYF
TRBD1	.	TRBV5-1	TRBJ1-5	TGCGCCAGCAGCAGAAGACAGGGGGAAATTAATCAGCCCCAGCATTTT	CASSRRQGEINQPQHF
.	many	TRBV19	TRBJ2-2	TGTGCCACCTCGGGGACCGCGAACACCGGGGAGCTGTTTTTT	CATSGTANTGELFF
TRBD2	.	TRBV7-3	TRBJ2-1	TGTGCCAGCAGCCCGCACCCAGGACTAGCGGGGGGGTACAATGAGCAGTTCTTC	CASSPHPGLAGGYNEQFF
.	many	TRBV7-7	TRBJ2-5	TGTGCTAGCAGCTCCCTGCCGGGAGAGACCCAGTACTTC	CASSSLPGETQYF
.	.	TRBV2	TRBJ1-2	TGTGCCAGCGGAGGGGCTCTCTATGGCTACACCTTC	CASGGALYGYTF
TRBD2	.	TRBV24-1	TRBJ2-1	TGTGCCACCAGTGATACTAGCGGGGGAGACAATGAGCAGTTCTTC	CATSDTSGGDNEQFF
TRBD2	.	TRBV7-2	TRBJ2-1	TGTGCCAGCAGCTTACAAGCGGGGGCCTACAATGAGCAGTTCTTC	CASSLQAGAYNEQFF
TRBD2	once	TRBV12-3/TRBV12-4	TRBJ2-3	TGTGCCAGCACTTGGACTAGCGGGGTCACAGATACGCAGTATTTT	CASTWTSGVTDTQYF
.	.	TRBV30	TRBJ2-1	TGTGCCTGGAGTAAATTGGACACGACTGAGCAGTTCTTC	CAWSKLDTTEQFF
TRBD1	few	TRBV2	TRBJ2-2	TGTGCCAGCGGGGGACAGAGCACCGGGGAGCTGTTTTTT	CASGGQSTGELFF
.	.	TRBV7-9	TRBJ2-1	TGTGCCAGCAGCTTAAGAGGTGGAGGTGAGCAGTTCTTC	CASSLRGGGEQFF
.	.	TRBV24-1	TRBJ2-2	TGTGCCACCAGTGAATGGACACCGAACACCGGGGAGCTGTTTTTT	CATSEWTPNTGELFF